The 19 T cell receptor beta chains in this list originate from one sample, sequenced in a study of T cells in localized non-small cell lung cancer. Data came from immunoSEQ multiplex PCR; TCRdb stores just in-frame clones and leaves some out. The sample comprises some 24,000 clones, roughly 90% of which are singletons, and roughly 15% rests with the top ten. This specimen was peripheral blood, taken before any cancer treatment. These receptors were obtained from a man between 35 and 75 years old with stage III squamous cell lung carcinoma.

The rearrangement links TRBV19 to TRBJ1-2; 10 bases line up with TRBD1. The V segment lost 5 bases and the J segment 3 bases; nucleotides outside the gene matches: 3. The CDR3 length is 14 residues. Germline loops: CDR1 LNHDA, CDR2 SQIVND (reference sequence). The CDR3 reads CASSFGTGDYGYTF. CDR3 nucleotide sequence: TGTGCCAGTAGTTTCGGGACAGGGGACTATGGCTACACCTTC.

The chain uses TRBV15 and TRBJ1-1, with D possibly TRBD1 on 6 matching bases. V gave up 1 base and J gave up 10 bases, with 13 bases separating them. This CDR3 comprises 13 residues. Per the germline V gene, CDR1 is LNHNV and CDR2 is YYDKDF (reference sequence). The CDR3 loop reads CATSRGDTSGAFF. The CDR3 bases are TGTGCCACCAGCAGAGGGGACACCTCCGGAGCTTTCTTT.

V and J are TRBV6-5 and TRBJ2-7, with 7 bases lining up with TRBD1. The CDR3 totals 15 residues. V lost 7 bases to trimming and J lost 0 bases; unmatched junction nucleotides: 9. Germline V gene lookup returns CDR1 MNHEY and CDR2 SVGAGI. The CDR3 is CASTRDSASSYEQYF. CDR3 nucleotide sequence: TGTGCCAGCACCAGGGACAGTGCTAGCTCCTACGAGCAGTACTTC.

In DNA form, the CDR3 reads TGTGCCAGCAGTTTTCGCAGGACCCAAAGGGGCAATGAGCAGTTCTTC. Translation: CASSFRRTQRGNEQFF. This chain links TRBV27 with TRBJ2-1, with D tentatively TRBD1 (5 bases). In germline, CDR1 is MNHEY, CDR2 SMNVEV (reference sequence). With 3 bases removed from V and 6 bases from J, the gap between germline ends came to 18 bases. The CDR3 spans 16 residues.

The chain employs TRBV7-2 and TRBJ1-3; D uncertain. V lost 5 bases and J lost 4, with 9 bases in between. The CDR3 covers 13 residues. Looked up from germline, CDR1 is SGHTA and CDR2 is FQGNSA. CDR3 protein: CASSLSLGNTIYF. The CDR3 DNA is TGTGCCAGCAGCCTATCGCTGGGAAACACCATATATTTT.

This clone was detected a few times. V and J are TRBV5-4 and TRBJ1-1; TRBD1 might be the D (6 bases). Germline CDR1 and CDR2: SGHNT and YYREEE (reference sequence). The CDR3 is 13 residues long. Trimming took 5 bases from V and 6 from J, leaving 14 bases between them. The CDR3 DNA sequence: TGTGCCAGCAGTCTTACAGGGATTCCTGAAGCTTTCTTT. This translates into CASSLTGIPEAFF.

This clone is medium-sized. This chain connects TRBV27 to TRBJ1-6; TRBD1 might be the D (5 bases). V shed 9 bases and J shed 2 bases, with 17 bases lying between them. Germline CDR1 is MNHEY and CDR2 is SMNVEV (reference sequence). The CDR3 is 16 amino acids. The CDR3 here is CASKQGGPTYNSPLHF. CDR3 bases: TGTGCCAGTAAGCAGGGAGGGCCTACCTATAATTCACCCCTCCACTTT.

The CDR3 protein is CASTDPGGGEQFF. The CDR3 nucleotides read TGTGCCAGCACCGATCCGGGGGGAGGTGAGCAGTTCTTC. This chain connects TRBV6-5 to TRBJ2-1; 7 nucleotides line up with TRBD2. V dropped 7 bases and J dropped 9; count of bases not matched to a gene: 9. Germline V gene lookup returns CDR1 MNHEY and CDR2 SVGAGI. The CDR3 covers 13 residues.

This rearrangement joins TRBV7-2 to TRBJ1-6; 9 positions agree with TRBD1. The CDR3 is made up of 16 amino acids. Per germline, CDR1 SGHTA and CDR2 FQGNSA. The V segment lost 6 bases and the J segment 2 bases; nucleotides outside the gene matches: 5. The CDR3 coding sequence is TGTGCCAGCAGACGGACAGGGGAAACCTATAATTCACCCCTCCACTTT. It is translated as CASRRTGETYNSPLHF. Drawing the rest from reference TRBV7-2 and TRBJ1-6, the complete variable domain is GAGVSQSPSNKVTEKGKDVELRCDPISGHTALYWYRQSLGQGLEFLIYFQGNSAPDKSGLPSDRFSAERTGGSVSTLTIQRTQQEDSAVYLCASRRTGETYNSPLHFGNGTRLTVT.

V and J are TRBV5-1 and TRBJ1-2, with 12 bases fitting TRBD1. V was pared by 2 bases and J by 3 bases, with 5 bases of the junction left unmatched. Germline CDR1 is SGHRS and CDR2 is YFSETQ. The CDR3 spans 16 residues. Here the CDR3 reads CASSFDGTGGDYGYTF. The CDR3 bases are TGCGCCAGCAGCTTCGACGGGACAGGGGGCGACTATGGCTACACCTTC.

The chain uses TRBV5-4 and TRBJ1-2, with D perhaps matching TRBD1 (5 bases). CDR3 length: 16 residues. Germline assignment: CDR1 SGHNT and CDR2 YYREEE (reference sequence). The V and J ends lost 4 bases and 1 base respectively, with 17 bases between them. Written as DNA, the CDR3 is TGTGCCAGCAGCGCGTCCGGGACCAAGATTAACTATGGCTACACCTTC. Protein sequence: CASSASGTKINYGYTF.

V usage is TRBV7-2 and J usage is TRBJ2-7, with D possibly matching TRBD2 (5 bases). CDR3 length: 14 amino acids. Trimming stripped 5 bases from V and 7 bases from J, with 18 bases between. Germline V gene lookup returns CDR1 SGHTA and CDR2 FQGNSA. CDR3 in DNA: TGTGCCAGCAGCGTGCTAGCCCCTCGGGGTGAGCAGTACTTC. Protein product: CASSVLAPRGEQYF.

The chain is built from TRBV5-5 and TRBJ2-5; D unresolved. Germline V gene lookup returns CDR1 SGHKS and CDR2 YYEKEE (reference sequence). The CDR3 extends over 11 amino acids. Trimming took off 0 bases at V and 5 bases at J, with 2 bases between the two ends. CDR3 region: CASSLEETQYF. The CDR3 nucleotides read TGTGCCAGCAGCTTGGAGGAGACCCAGTACTTC.

This clone has just one count. The chain couples TRBV6-6 to TRBJ1-1; D is uncertain. CDR3 size: 14 residues. Germline V CDR1 and CDR2: MNHNY, SVGAGI (reference sequence). V lost 6 bases, J lost 3 bases, and 14 bases lay in between. In DNA form, the CDR3 reads TGTGCCAGCAGGGTGACCCCCCTGGACACTGAAGCTTTCTTT. This translates into CASRVTPLDTEAFF.

The J gene is TRBJ2-1, the V gene TRBV19; D call uncertain. This CDR3 has 16 amino acids. The V gene lost 4 bases and the J gene lost 9 bases, with 22 bases spanning the gap. Germline CDR1 and CDR2: LNHDA and SQIVND (reference sequence). The CDR3, as DNA: TGTGCCAGTAGTAAAGTTTTGGCAGGTGGGCATGGTGAGCAGTTCTTC. Translating gives CASSKVLAGGHGEQFF.

The chain is built from TRBV18 and TRBJ1-1; D gene ambiguous. With 3 bases removed from V and 1 base from J, the gap between germline ends came to 3 bases. Germline V gene sequence: CDR1 KGHSH, CDR2 LQKENI. The CDR3 spans 12 residues. CDR3 DNA sequence: TGTGCCAGCTCACCGGCGAACACTGAAGCTTTCTTT. Amino acids: CASSPANTEAFF.

The chain is built from TRBV28 and TRBJ2-7, with D uncertain. Deletions cut 1 base from V and 7 bases from J, with 14 bases between. Germline V lookup: CDR1 MDHEN, CDR2 SYDVKM. The CDR3 has 14 amino acids. CDR3: CASSLYIGLGEQYF. In DNA form, the CDR3 reads TGTGCCAGCAGTTTATATATAGGGTTGGGAGAGCAGTACTTC.

V usage is TRBV6-6 and J usage is TRBJ1-1; TRBD1 matches 7 bases. V lost 2 bases and J lost 1; bases outside the gene matches: 7. Germline CDR1 MNHNY, CDR2 SVGAGI (reference sequence). CDR3 length: 16 amino acids. The DNA of the CDR3 is TGTGCCAGCAGTTACCTATGGACAGGCCCGAACACTGAAGCTTTCTTT. Translated: CASSYLWTGPNTEAFF.

This clone appeared once. The J gene is TRBJ2-7, the V gene TRBV29-1; possible D gene TRBD1, 5 bases. Germline CDR1 SQVTM, CDR2 ANQGSEA. V lost 7 bases, J lost 5 bases, and 21 bases lay in between. The CDR3 extends over 14 amino acids. The CDR3 region is CSASAGPSGNEQYF. In DNA, the CDR3 is TGCAGCGCTTCGGCAGGGCCTTCTGGGAACGAGCAGTACTTC.